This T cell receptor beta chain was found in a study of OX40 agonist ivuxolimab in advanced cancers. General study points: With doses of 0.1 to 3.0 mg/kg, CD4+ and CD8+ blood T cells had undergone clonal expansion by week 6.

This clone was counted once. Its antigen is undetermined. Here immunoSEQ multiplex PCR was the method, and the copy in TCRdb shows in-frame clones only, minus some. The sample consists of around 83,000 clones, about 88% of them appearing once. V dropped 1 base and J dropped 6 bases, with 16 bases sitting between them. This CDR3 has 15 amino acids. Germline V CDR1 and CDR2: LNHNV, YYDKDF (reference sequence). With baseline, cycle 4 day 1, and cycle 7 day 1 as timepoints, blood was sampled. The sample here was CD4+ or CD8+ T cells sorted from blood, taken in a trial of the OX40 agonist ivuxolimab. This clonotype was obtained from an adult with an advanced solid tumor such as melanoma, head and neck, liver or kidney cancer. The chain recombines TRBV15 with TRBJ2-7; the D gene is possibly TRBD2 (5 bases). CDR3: CATSRASGMLAEQYF. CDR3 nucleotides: TGTGCCACCAGCAGAGCTTCCGGGATGTTGGCCGAGCAGTACTTC. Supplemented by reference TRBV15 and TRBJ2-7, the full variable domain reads DAMVIQNPRYQVTQFGKPVTLSCSQTLNHNVMYWYQQKSSQAPKLLFHYYDKDFNNEADTPDNFQSRRPNTSFCFLDIRSPGLGDTAMYLCATSRASGMLAEQYFGPGTRLTVT.